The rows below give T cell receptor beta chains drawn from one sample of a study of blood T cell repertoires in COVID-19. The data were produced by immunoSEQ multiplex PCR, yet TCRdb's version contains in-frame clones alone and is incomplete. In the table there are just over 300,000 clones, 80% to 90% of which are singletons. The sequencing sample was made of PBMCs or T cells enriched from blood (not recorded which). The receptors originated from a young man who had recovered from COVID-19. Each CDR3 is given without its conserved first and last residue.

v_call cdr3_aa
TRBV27 ASSPGIWRGIQY
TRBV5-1 ASSLVAGGGQPQH
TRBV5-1 ASSFDNLRGDEQF
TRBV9 ASSAATGAGELF
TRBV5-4 ASSRSPQGAGNTIY
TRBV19 ASDGKTGSNYGYT
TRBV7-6 ASSPDRTYNEQF
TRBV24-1 ATSAGQTGELF
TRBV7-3 ASSYGDRGAGELF
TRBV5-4 ASNVVSGANVLT
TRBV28 ASSLGGSYGYT
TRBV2 ATQGADTQY
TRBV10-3 AIRGSTLANTGELF
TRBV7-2 ASSLRGTGGSGNTEAF
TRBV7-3 ASSLFGGSSDTQY
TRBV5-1 ASSLYSGNQPQH
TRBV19 ASHDRRYNSPLH
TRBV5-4 ASSLGGAVNYGYT
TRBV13 ASSSLKRRLAGGNEQF
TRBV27 ASSGRQGNQPQH
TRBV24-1 ATQGAPDTQY
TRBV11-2 ASSRTGSGTEAF
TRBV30 AWGRTESNYGYT
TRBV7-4 ASSLVRLAAGANVLT
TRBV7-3 ASSQLLSSNTGELF
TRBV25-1 ASSDNRPNYGYT
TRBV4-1 ASSQAGWGDAF
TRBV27 ASSYWPRRAGQPQH
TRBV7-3 ASSQFSSYNEQF
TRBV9 ASSPKRDSRSPLH
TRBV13 ASSTSRAYGYT
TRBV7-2 ASSLARRTGDGYT
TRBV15 ATSTDRGFYGYT
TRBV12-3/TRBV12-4 ASTRQGGDTIY
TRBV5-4 ASSLTGTGELF
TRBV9 ASSVAFDQPQH
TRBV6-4 ASSEGQGEAF
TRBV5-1 ASSFLGQGTGELF
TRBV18 ASSPPQTGATEAF
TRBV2 ASSYRGQETQY
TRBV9 ASSVQNSPLH
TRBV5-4 ASSTTMTGGADGYT
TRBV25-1 ASTRTGSSYNEQF
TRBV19 ASSKDRDQPQH
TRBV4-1 ASSQALTGTSGGTQY
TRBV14 ASSRPSGGTRGGELF
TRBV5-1 ASSSEGLVRGEKLF
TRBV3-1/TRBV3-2 ASSPYPGTAYEQY
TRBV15 ATSSKTGLRGYT
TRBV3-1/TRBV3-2 ASSHRGSTTPQH
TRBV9 ASSAGGGSYNSPLH